The 26 T cell receptor beta chains below come from one sample, sequenced in a study of T-cell memory formation after mild COVID-19. TCRdb analysed the 5' RACE reads with MiXCR anew, one entry per CDR3 protein. The sample lists around 450,000 distinct CDR3 sequences; 15% to 25% were seen once. The material sequenced was PBMCs or a T cell subset sorted from them (not recorded which). These receptors all stem from an adult woman who had mild COVID-19 (a few samples of this study predate the infection). Cell type and time point are not known.

This clonotype was seen more than once but under ten times. This chain connects TRBV24-1 to TRBJ2-3; 9 bases map to TRBD1. The germline V gene has CDR1 KGHDR and CDR2 SFDVKD. The CDR3 consists of 14 residues. V was pared by 7 bases and J by 5 bases, with 6 bases of the junction left unmatched. CDR3 bases: TGTGCCACCAGAAGGACAGGGGAGAAAGATACGCAGTATTTT. Its protein product is CATRRTGEKDTQYF.

At least ten counts were recorded for this clonotype. CDR3: CASSGGQLSLGMNTEAFF. In DNA form, the CDR3 reads TGCGCCAGCAGCGGGGGACAGCTCTCTTTAGGGATGAACACTGAAGCTTTCTTT. The J gene is TRBJ1-1, the V gene TRBV5-1, with TRBD1 matching over 7 bases. V was pared by 4 bases and J by 0 bases, with 15 bases of the junction left unmatched. Looked up from germline, CDR1 is SGHRS and CDR2 is YFSETQ. The CDR3 spans 18 residues.

The chain combines TRBV18 with TRBJ2-7, with D hard to call. CDR3 length: 12 residues. Between the trimmed V and J ends, which lost 6 bases and 4 bases, there was a span of 10 bases. Germline V gene lookup returns CDR1 KGHSH and CDR2 LQKENI. CDR3 DNA sequence: TGTGCCAGCTCGCCAACTCTATACGAGCAGTACTTC. Protein product: CASSPTLYEQYF.

The chain combines TRBV7-9 with TRBJ2-5; 7 bases are a match to TRBD1. V lost 1 base, J lost 7 bases, and 12 bases stayed unmatched. The germline V gene has CDR1 SEHNR and CDR2 FQNEAQ (reference sequence). The CDR3 runs 16 residues. This CDR3 reads CASSLGGQSEFGTQYF. The CDR3 DNA reads as TGTGCCAGCAGCTTAGGGGGACAGTCCGAATTCGGGACCCAGTACTTC.

There are a few counts of this clonotype. This chain connects TRBV4-3 to TRBJ2-7; 10 bases are shared with TRBD2. After removal of 0 bases from V and 5 bases from J, the junction contained 13 bases not matched to a gene. The CDR3 totals 18 residues. Germline CDR1 LGHNA, CDR2 YSLEER. CDR3 in amino acids: CASSQDKSPSGRRNEQYF. The DNA for the CDR3 is TGCGCCAGCAGCCAAGATAAGAGTCCTAGCGGGAGAAGAAACGAGCAGTACTTC.

This clonotype was seen a few times. The gene calls are TRBV20-1 and TRBJ2-7; D uncertain. Germline V gives CDR1 DFQATT, CDR2 SNEGSKA (reference sequence). V lost 3 bases and J lost 0, with 12 bases in between. CDR3 size: 14 residues. CDR3 loop: CSARDPRGSYEQYF. The CDR3 coding sequence is TGCAGTGCTAGGGACCCCCGAGGCTCCTACGAGCAGTACTTC.

This clonotype appeared a few times. The CDR3 coding sequence is TGTGCCAGCAGTTCATCTTCCCCACCCTACGAGCAGTACTTC. This sequence encodes CASSSSSPPYEQYF. J is TRBJ2-7 and V is TRBV6-5; D is ambiguous. The germline V gene encodes CDR1 MNHEY and CDR2 SVGAGI. The CDR3 is 14 amino acids. V was pared by 4 bases and J by 2 bases, with 12 bases between.

The chain joins TRBV7-9 to TRBJ2-5, with unresolved D. The CDR3 has 15 amino acids. V was pared by 5 bases and J by 3 bases, with 16 bases between. Looked up from germline, CDR1 is SEHNR and CDR2 is FQNEAQ (reference sequence). CDR3 DNA: TGTGCCAGCAGCCTCCCCCTTAGGGTTGAAGAGACCCAGTACTTC. It translates to CASSLPLRVEETQYF. Looking up the rest from reference TRBV7-9 and TRBJ2-5 gives the full variable domain: DTGVSQNPRHKITKRGQNVTFRCDPISEHNRLYWYRQTLGQGPEFLTYFQNEAQLEKSRLLSDRFSAERPKGSFSTLEIQRTEQGDSAMYLCASSLPLRVEETQYFGPGTRLLVL.

This rearrangement joins TRBV14 to TRBJ2-2; possible D gene TRBD1, 7 bases. Per germline, CDR1 SGHDN and CDR2 FVKESK. Trimming cost V 4 bases and J 5 bases, with 11 bases left between them. The CDR3 spans 14 residues. This chain's CDR3 is CASSPTGRTGELFF. The CDR3 nucleotides are TGTGCCAGCAGCCCGACAGGGAGGACCGGGGAGCTGTTTTTT.

The chain has TRBV30 and TRBJ1-1, with 8 bases lining up with TRBD1. The V and J ends lost 1 base and 6 bases, in that order; junction bases with no gene match: 4. The germline V gene has CDR1 GTSNPN and CDR2 SVGIG (reference sequence). This CDR3 comprises 13 residues. CDR3 in DNA: TGTGCCTGGAGTGCCAGGGGGCTCGCTGAAGCTTTCTTT. As protein: CAWSARGLAEAFF.

This clonotype came up a few times. This chain connects TRBV5-1 to TRBJ2-7; maybe TRBD1 (6 bases). The germline V and J ends were trimmed by 6 bases and 4 bases, with 17 bases remaining between them. The CDR3 is made up of 14 amino acids. In germline, CDR1 is SGHRS, CDR2 YFSETQ. In nucleotides, the CDR3 is TGCGCCAGCAAGTTCGGCAGGGGCCCTTACGAGCAGTACTTC. It yields the protein CASKFGRGPYEQYF.

This clonotype came up a few times. This rearrangement joins TRBV7-9 to TRBJ1-2; the match to TRBD1 covers 8 bases. The CDR3 consists of 12 residues. CDR1 and CDR2 from the germline V gene are SEHNR and FQNEAQ (reference sequence). After removal of 4 bases from V and 6 bases from J, the junction contained 1 base not matched to a gene. The CDR3 region has the DNA TGTGCCAGCAGCTCAGGGGGCGATGGCTACACCTTC. It codes for CASSSGGDGYTF.

This chain joins TRBV19 and TRBJ1-6, with D maybe TRBD1 (6 bases). This CDR3 has 16 residues. Germline CDR1 and CDR2: LNHDA and SQIVND (reference sequence). V lost 0 bases and J 7 bases, leaving 13 bases between the germline ends. The CDR3 DNA reads TGTGCCAGTAGTATAGATGAGGGGACACCCAATTCACCCCTCCACTTT. It yields the protein CASSIDEGTPNSPLHF.

A few counts support this clonotype. The rearrangement joins TRBV6-2 or TRBV6-3 to TRBJ1-1; the D is unclear. V dropped 5 bases and J dropped 1 base, with 17 bases sitting between them. There are 16 residues in the CDR3. Germline CDR1 is MNHEY and CDR2 is SVGEGT. The CDR3 nucleotides are TGTGCCAGCAGTCCCCGGGAAAGGCAGCAGAACACTGAAGCTTTCTTT. Residues: CASSPRERQQNTEAFF.

The genes are TRBV7-9 and TRBJ1-2; the match to TRBD1 covers 9 bases. The J segment lost 5 bases and the V segment lost 0 bases, leaving 4 bases of the junction unmatched. CDR1 and CDR2 (germline): SEHNR, FQNEAQ (reference sequence). This CDR3 spans 15 amino acids. CDR3 sequence: CASSLAGTGLYGYTF. The CDR3 DNA reads as TGTGCCAGCAGCTTAGCCGGGACAGGGTTATATGGCTACACCTTC.

This clonotype was counted between two and nine times. This chain uses TRBV4-3 with TRBJ2-7; D might be TRBD2 (5 bases). Germline values: CDR1 LGHNA, CDR2 YSLEER. The CDR3 totals 20 residues. V shed 0 bases and J shed 4 bases, with 28 bases lying between them. The CDR3 protein is CASSQDKLAPDAGWMYEQYF. CDR3 coding DNA: TGCGCCAGCAGCCAAGATAAGCTAGCTCCCGACGCGGGTTGGATGTACGAGCAGTACTTC.

CDR3 loop: CASSQLAGAVTGELFF. In DNA form, the CDR3 reads TGCGCCAGCAGCCAACTAGCGGGAGCGGTCACCGGGGAGCTGTTTTTT. V is TRBV4-3 and J is TRBJ2-2; 10 bases map to TRBD2. The J segment lost 4 bases and the V segment lost 2 bases, leaving 4 bases of the junction unmatched. Germline loops: CDR1 LGHNA, CDR2 YSLEER. The CDR3 extends over 16 amino acids.

The chain recombines TRBV7-2 with TRBJ1-4, with 10 nucleotides matching TRBD1. Looked up from germline, CDR1 is SGHTA and CDR2 is FQGNSA. This CDR3 comprises 16 residues. The J segment lost 6 bases and the V segment lost 5 bases, leaving 9 bases of the junction unmatched. CDR3 coding DNA: TGTGCCAGCAGCCGATTTGGGGGACAGGGGTATGAAAAACTGTTTTTT. It is translated as CASSRFGGQGYEKLFF. Full variable domain (missing parts from reference TRBV7-2 and TRBJ1-4): GAGVSQSPSNKVTEKGKDVELRCDPISGHTALYWYRQSLGQGLEFLIYFQGNSAPDKSGLPSDRFSAERTGGSVSTLTIQRTQQEDSAVYLCASSRFGGQGYEKLFFGSGTQLSVL.

The chain links TRBV6-2 or TRBV6-3 to TRBJ2-7, with 8 bases lining up with TRBD1. The germline gives CDR1 MNHEY, CDR2 SVGEGT. V shed 4 bases and J 5 bases; nucleotides not matched to a gene: 10. The CDR3 consists of 15 residues. CDR3 bases: TGTGCCAGCAGTTCGTCCGGGACAGGTCTACACGAGCAGTACTTC. Translating it yields CASSSSGTGLHEQYF.

This chain uses TRBV12-3 or TRBV12-4 with TRBJ2-7; 13 positions match TRBD2. The CDR3 covers 15 residues. V lost 4 bases and J lost 3; bases outside the gene matches: 3. The CDR3 reads CASSSTSGGIYEQYF. The CDR3 coding sequence is TGTGCCAGCAGTTCGACTAGCGGGGGGATCTACGAGCAGTACTTC.

This clonotype came up many times. The genes are TRBV7-7 and TRBJ2-1; TRBD2 matches 8 bases. Germline CDR1 and CDR2: SSHAT and FNYEAQ (reference sequence). The trim removed 1 base at V and 10 bases at J, leaving 3 bases unmatched. The CDR3 is 13 residues long. This CDR3 reads CASSLERGREQFF. CDR3 bases: TGTGCCAGCAGCTTAGAGCGGGGGCGAGAGCAGTTCTTC.

The chain recombines TRBV20-1 with TRBJ2-7, with TRBD2 matching over 7 bases. V trimming: 6 bases; J trimming: 5 bases; junction bases outside the gene matches: 13. The CDR3 extends over 14 amino acids. The V gene's germline CDR1 is DFQATT and CDR2 SNEGSKA (reference sequence). The CDR3 DNA sequence: TGCAGTGCCGAGGGACTAACCCCTTTCAACGAGCAGTACTTC. Protein product: CSAEGLTPFNEQYF.

V is TRBV6-5 and J is TRBJ1-2; D remains ambiguous. Germline V lookup: CDR1 MNHEY, CDR2 SVGAGI. The V and J ends lost 0 bases and 8 bases respectively, with 10 bases between them. The CDR3 covers 13 residues. The CDR3 spells CASSYSGRRGYTF. As DNA, the CDR3 is TGTGCCAGCAGTTACTCTGGCAGGCGCGGCTACACCTTC.

Only a few counts were recorded for this clonotype. The rearrangement uses TRBV3-1 and TRBJ2-2, with D maybe TRBD2 (6 bases). Germline values: CDR1 LGHDT, CDR2 YNNKEL (reference sequence). The CDR3 is 14 residues long. V was clipped by 1 base and J by 4 bases, with 7 bases between them. The CDR3 region is CASSQGRGTGELFF. CDR3 DNA sequence: TGTGCCAGCAGCCAAGGGAGGGGCACCGGGGAGCTGTTTTTT.

This clonotype was counted between two and nine times. This chain links TRBV5-1 with TRBJ2-7; 9 nucleotides agree with TRBD2. Germline CDR1 reads SGHRS; CDR2 reads YFSETQ. Unmatched junction bases numbered 4, after V lost 0 bases and J lost 3 bases. CDR3 length: 15 residues. The CDR3: CASSLASGINYEQYF. CDR3 nucleotide sequence: TGCGCCAGCAGCTTGGCTAGCGGGATAAACTACGAGCAGTACTTC.

The rearrangement joins TRBV25-1 to TRBJ2-2; 13 positions match TRBD2. The CDR3 runs to 16 residues. V was clipped by 4 bases and J by 5 bases; unmatched bases: 4. Germline values: CDR1 MGHDK, CDR2 SYGVNS. The CDR3 coding sequence is TGTGCCAGCAGTGTCCCGACTAGCGGGAGGACCGGGGAGCTGTTTTTT. Its protein is CASSVPTSGRTGELFF.